This T cell receptor (beta chain) was sequenced during a study of blood T cell repertoires in COVID-19. CDR3 length: 15 residues. Per germline, CDR1 SGHRS and CDR2 YFSETQ. Losses at the gene ends were 4 bases for V and 5 bases for J; bases not matched to a gene: 7. In the study's own analysis: Researchers report that nucleated cell counts were estimated from reference gene primer amplification. Generated by immunoSEQ multiplex PCR, the TCRdb table keeps only in-frame clones and is missing some. V and J calls and clone size are as listed in that table; D and trimming were resolved from the DNA. The sample carries roughly 100,000 clones, roughly 87% recorded once.

The chain carries TRBV5-1 and TRBJ1-4, with 8 bases lining up with TRBD1. This receptor was taken from a human donor in a cohort sampled during active COVID-19. Sequenced material: peripheral blood. The CDR3 nucleotides are TGCGCCAGCAGCCCTGAGACAGGGGAAAATGAAAAACTGTTTTTT. The encoded protein is CASSPETGENEKLFF.